A single sample gave rise to the 21 T cell receptor beta chains below, sequenced in a study of T cells in tuberculosis. TCRdb's table, derived via immunoSEQ multiplex PCR, lists solely in-frame clones and lacks some. The data contain under 45,000 clones, 95% of them seen just once; the ten biggest clones take up approximately 3.8%. The sequenced sample consisted of PBMCs. Source of these receptors: a donor between 10 and 29 years old with latent tuberculosis or without tuberculosis infection.

The CDR3 sequence: CASRTGDRWNTEAFF. The CDR3 DNA sequence: TGTGCCAGCAGGACCGGGGACAGGTGGAACACTGAAGCTTTCTTT. The chain is built from TRBV6-5 and TRBJ1-1, with 8 bases identical to TRBD1. This CDR3 has 15 amino acids. The V gene's germline CDR1 is MNHEY and CDR2 SVGAGI. Germline trimming cut 6 bases from V and 1 base from J; bases unmatched to any gene: 7.

The chain employs TRBV6-5 and TRBJ1-1, with D possibly being TRBD1 (6 bases). V lost 6 bases, J lost 1 base, and 15 bases lay in between. The CDR3 sequence is 15 residues long. Looked up from germline, CDR1 is MNHEY and CDR2 is SVGAGI. The CDR3, as DNA: TGTGCCAGCAGGCCGGGACACCTACCGAACACTGAAGCTTTCTTT. Translated, it gives CASRPGHLPNTEAFF.

The V gene is TRBV19, the J gene TRBJ2-3, with 7 bases fitting TRBD1. Trimming cost V 3 bases and J 1 base; bases outside gene matches: 7. From germline, CDR1 is LNHDA and CDR2 SQIVND (reference sequence). The CDR3 covers 16 residues. This CDR3 is CASSIRQGLGTDTQYF. CDR3 bases: TGTGCCAGTAGTATCCGACAGGGATTGGGCACAGATACGCAGTATTTT.

In its sample, this clone was seen once. The V call is TRBV7-8, the J call TRBJ1-3; 8 nucleotides align to TRBD1. Germline values: CDR1 SGHVS, CDR2 FQNEAQ. V gave up 1 base and J gave up 6 bases; unmatched junction bases: 2. This CDR3 has 14 residues. CDR3 nucleotide sequence: TGTGCCAGCAGCTTAGAACAGGGGGTAAACACCATATATTTT. Translation gives CASSLEQGVNTIYF.

The genes are TRBV27 and TRBJ1-2, with TRBD1 matching 7 bases. The CDR3 sequence is 13 residues long. V dropped 6 bases and J dropped 2; count of bases not matched to a gene: 3. CDR1 is MNHEY and CDR2 is SMNVEV in the germline V gene (reference sequence). The DNA of the CDR3 is TGTGCCAGCAGCCTGGGACAGAACTATGGCTACACCTTC. Its translation: CASSLGQNYGYTF.

V gene TRBV30 combines with J gene TRBJ1-6; D remains unclear. V was clipped by 4 bases and J by 6 bases, with 16 bases between them. There are 15 residues in the CDR3. Germline CDR1 GTSNPN, CDR2 SVGIG (reference sequence). CDR3 sequence: CAWIPSSVLNSPLHF. As DNA, the CDR3 is TGTGCCTGGATACCCTCTTCCGTACTTAATTCACCCCTCCACTTT.

The chain recombines TRBV6-6 with TRBJ1-5; no reliable D call. Trimming shortened V by 0 bases and J by 0 bases, and 9 bases separated the two germline ends. CDR3 length equals 16 residues. Germline CDR1 reads MNHNY; CDR2 reads SVGAGI (reference sequence). This chain's CDR3 is CASSYSSGYSNQPQHF. Written as DNA, the CDR3 is TGTGCCAGCAGTTACTCATCCGGGTATAGCAATCAGCCCCAGCATTTT.

The chain combines TRBV18 with TRBJ1-2, with D possibly matching TRBD1 (5 bases). CDR1 is KGHSH, CDR2 LQKENI, per germline. Between the trimmed V and J ends, which lost 2 bases and 3 bases, there was a span of 7 bases. The CDR3 has 13 residues. CDR3 sequence (DNA): TGTGCCAGCTCACCAGGGGCTCACTATGGCTACACCTTC. This gives the protein CASSPGAHYGYTF.

V is TRBV4-1 and J is TRBJ1-6; possibly TRBD1 for D (6 bases). V dropped 4 bases and J dropped 5 bases, with 12 bases sitting between them. There are 15 residues in the CDR3. The germline V gene encodes CDR1 MGHRA and CDR2 YSYEKL. CDR3 sequence: CASSRQAADNSPLHF. In DNA, the CDR3 is TGCGCCAGCAGCCGACAGGCAGCCGATAATTCACCCCTCCACTTT.

The genes are TRBV5-8 and TRBJ1-5; no firm D call. The V gene's germline CDR1 is SGHTS and CDR2 YDEGEE. Trimming left V 4 bases short and J 4 bases short, with 9 bases between. This CDR3 spans 13 amino acids. In DNA form, the CDR3 reads TGTGCCAGCAGCCTGGCTAGGAATCAGCCCCAGCATTTT. Encoded protein: CASSLARNQPQHF.

This sequence joins TRBV7-9 and TRBJ1-5; 10 bases map to TRBD1. This CDR3 region has 14 residues. V dropped 6 bases and J dropped 7; count of bases not matched to a gene: 6. CDR1 is SEHNR, CDR2 FQNEAQ, per germline (reference sequence). Here the CDR3 DNA reads TGTGCCAGCAGTGAGACAGGGGGCAGGCAGCCCCAGCATTTT. It is translated as CASSETGGRQPQHF.

This rearrangement joins TRBV5-1 to TRBJ1-6, with TRBD1 identical over 9 bases. The CDR3 is 15 amino acids. The trim removed 0 bases at V and 10 bases at J, leaving 5 bases unmatched. CDR1 and CDR2 from the germline V gene are SGHRS and YFSETQ. The CDR3 reads CASSLGDRDSSPLHF. The CDR3 region has the DNA TGCGCCAGCAGCTTGGGGGACAGGGATAGCTCACCCCTCCACTTT.

The chain is built from TRBV5-8 and TRBJ1-3; no clear D. There are 15 residues in the CDR3. With 4 bases removed from V and 0 bases from J, the gap between germline ends came to 11 bases. The germline V gene encodes CDR1 SGHTS and CDR2 YDEGEE. CDR3 DNA: TGTGCCAGCAGCCTAGGCGGTCGCTCTGGAAACACCATATATTTT. This translates into CASSLGGRSGNTIYF.

V and J are TRBV9 and TRBJ1-1; D gene unclear. The V gene lost 4 bases and the J gene lost 5 bases, with 15 bases spanning the gap. There are 14 residues in the CDR3. Germline-derived CDR1 and CDR2 are SGDLS and YYNGEE. This CDR3 reads CASSSRTYGTEAFF. As DNA, the CDR3 is TGTGCCAGCAGCTCCCGGACTTATGGGACTGAAGCTTTCTTT.

This chain connects TRBV18 to TRBJ2-2; 7 bases are a match to TRBD1. Trimming cost V 6 bases and J 2 bases; bases outside gene matches: 9. The CDR3 is 16 residues long. Per germline, CDR1 KGHSH and CDR2 LQKENI. The chain's CDR3 is CASSQLGGFNTGELFF. Written as DNA, the CDR3 is TGTGCCAGCTCCCAGCTAGGGGGCTTCAACACCGGGGAGCTGTTTTTT.

V usage is TRBV6-5 and J usage is TRBJ1-5; D is perhaps TRBD1 (6 bases). The CDR3 totals 14 residues. Germline CDR1 MNHEY, CDR2 SVGAGI. V was cut by 5 bases and J by 2 bases, with 10 bases left in between. CDR3 loop: CASSGGGGNQPQHF. Here the CDR3 DNA reads TGTGCCAGCAGTGGGGGCGGAGGCAATCAGCCCCAGCATTTT.

The chain combines TRBV11-2 with TRBJ1-5, with 9 bases identical to TRBD1. The CDR3 is 17 amino acids. The J segment lost 3 bases and the V segment lost 4 bases, leaving 10 bases of the junction unmatched. CDR1 is SGHAT and CDR2 is FQNNGV in the germline V gene. This CDR3 is CASSSYSGTGNNQPQHF. CDR3 bases: TGTGCCAGCAGCTCCTACTCCGGGACAGGGAACAATCAGCCCCAGCATTTT. The full variable domain, in which reference TRBV11-2 and TRBJ1-5 provide the parts outside the CDR3, is EAGVAQSPRYKIIEKRQSVAFWCNPISGHATLYWYQQILGQGPKLLIQFQNNGVVDDSQLPKDRFSAERLKGVDSTLKIQPAKLEDSAVYLCASSSYSGTGNNQPQHFGDGTRLSIL.

J is TRBJ1-1 and V is TRBV25-1; no reliable D call. This CDR3 is 12 amino acids long. Trimming took 8 bases from V and 4 from J, leaving 11 bases between them. Germline lookup yields CDR1 MGHDK and CDR2 SYGVNS. The CDR3 protein is CASSNRGTEAFF. In nucleotides, the CDR3 is TGTGCCAGCTCCAATCGGGGCACTGAAGCTTTCTTT. The complete variable domain, with remaining parts taken from reference TRBV25-1 and TRBJ1-1, reads EADIYQTPRYLVIGTGKKITLECSQTMGHDKMYWYQQDPGMELHLIHYSYGVNSTEKGDLSSESTVSRIRTEHFPLTLESARPSHTSQYLCASSNRGTEAFFGQGTRLTVV.

This chain joins TRBV5-6 and TRBJ2-3; 9 nucleotides line up with TRBD1. CDR3 length: 15 residues. From germline, CDR1 is SGHDT and CDR2 YYEEEE. Trimming cost V 0 bases and J 1 base; bases outside gene matches: 0. The CDR3 nucleotides are TGTGCCAGCAGCTTGGACAGGGGGCGCACAGATACGCAGTATTTT. Translated, it gives CASSLDRGRTDTQYF.

The chain recombines TRBV5-1 with TRBJ1-1; D possibly corresponds to TRBD1 (6 bases). Trimming stripped 3 bases from V and 6 bases from J, with 15 bases between. Germline loops: CDR1 SGHRS, CDR2 YFSETQ. The CDR3 covers 14 residues. CDR3 sequence (DNA): TGCGCCAGCAGCTCAGAACAGGGAAGGGCTGAAGCTTTCTTT. This gives the protein CASSSEQGRAEAFF.

The rearrangement joins TRBV5-5 to TRBJ1-1; maybe TRBD1 (5 bases). Germline CDR1 and CDR2: SGHKS and YYEKEE (reference sequence). Trimming shortened V by 4 bases and J by 1 base, and 11 bases separated the two germline ends. The length of the CDR3 is 14 residues. Here the CDR3 DNA reads TGTGCCAGCAGCCTCGGACACCAGAACACTGAAGCTTTCTTT. This encodes CASSLGHQNTEAFF.